What follows describes a single T cell receptor beta chain. Naive CD8 T cells were FACS-sorted by CD8+CD4-CCR7+CD45RA+ markers. The J segment lost 6 bases and the V segment lost 8 bases, leaving 8 bases of the junction unmatched. The CDR3 has 13 amino acids. Germline V gene sequence: CDR1 LNHNV, CDR2 YYDKDF (reference sequence). The sample belongs to a study of molecular identifiers for immune sequencing clone quantification. One entry per CDR3 protein results from TCRdb running MiXCR on the PCR reads. The sample consists of approximately 97,000 distinct CDR3 sequences, less than 25% of them appearing once.

This clonotype originated in a human donor in good health. Some libraries in this study had Jurkat cell RNA spiked in. Sequencing was done on a sample of naive CD8+ T cells from blood, with Jurkat cell RNA spiked in. The subset was: FACS-sorted CD8+CD4-CCR7+CD45RA+ naive T cells. The chain carries TRBV15 and TRBJ1-1; 8 bases map to TRBD1. The CDR3 here is CATAGQGAPEAFF. CDR3 sequence (DNA): TGTGCCACCGCGGGCCAGGGGGCACCTGAAGCTTTCTTT.